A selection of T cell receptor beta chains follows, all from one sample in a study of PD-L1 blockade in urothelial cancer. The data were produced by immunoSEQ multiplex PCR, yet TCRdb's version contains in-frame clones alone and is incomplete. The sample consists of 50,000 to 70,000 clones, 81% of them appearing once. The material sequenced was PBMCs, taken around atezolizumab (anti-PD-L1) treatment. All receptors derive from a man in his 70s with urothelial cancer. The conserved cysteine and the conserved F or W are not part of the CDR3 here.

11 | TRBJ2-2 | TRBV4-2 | ASSQDRAGELF
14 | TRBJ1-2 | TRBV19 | ASSPYTGQGSSGYT
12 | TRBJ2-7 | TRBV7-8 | ASSRRETPYEQY
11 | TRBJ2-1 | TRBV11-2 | ASSGDRDHEQF
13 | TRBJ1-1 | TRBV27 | ASSIGTGGNTEAF
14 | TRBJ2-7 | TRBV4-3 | ASSQDRYGQTYEQY
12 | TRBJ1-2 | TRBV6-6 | ASSYGGANYGYT
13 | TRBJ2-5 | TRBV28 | ASNSGQGLLETQY
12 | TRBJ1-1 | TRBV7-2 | ASSFGRIPGEAF
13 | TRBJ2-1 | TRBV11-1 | ASSLGQGAIREQF
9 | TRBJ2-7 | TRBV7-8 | AGGYGNEQY
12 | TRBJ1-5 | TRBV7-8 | ASSSSTLNQPQH
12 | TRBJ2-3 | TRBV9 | ASSVGGDTDTQY
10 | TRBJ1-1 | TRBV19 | ASRAGGTEAF
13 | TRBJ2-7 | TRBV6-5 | ASRPGLAGVGEQY
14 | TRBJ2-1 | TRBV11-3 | ASSSRGEAGVTAQF
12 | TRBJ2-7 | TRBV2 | ASSESGVQDEQY
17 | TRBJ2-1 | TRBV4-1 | ASSQKGASGRGSYNEQF
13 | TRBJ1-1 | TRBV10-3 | AISERTGQNTEAF
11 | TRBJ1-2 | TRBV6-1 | ASTRQSLSYYT
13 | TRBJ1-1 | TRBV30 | AWRRLVVMNTEAF
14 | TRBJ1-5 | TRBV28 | ASRGPGQGRNQPQH
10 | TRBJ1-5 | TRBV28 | GLGRENQPQH
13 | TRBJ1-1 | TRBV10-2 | ASSEDRGGPTEAF
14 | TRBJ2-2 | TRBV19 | ASSTLAGGDTGELF
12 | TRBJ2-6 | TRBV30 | AWTRETGANVLT
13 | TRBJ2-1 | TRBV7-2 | ASSLAGTGGNEQF
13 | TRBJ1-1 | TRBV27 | ASSSPGYGNTEAF
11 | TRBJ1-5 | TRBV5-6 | ASSKQGAPPQH
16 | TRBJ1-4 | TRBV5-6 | ASSSGQNTPGVIEKLF
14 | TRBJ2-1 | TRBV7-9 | ASSLLAGVSYNEQF
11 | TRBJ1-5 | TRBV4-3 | ASSLVQGQPQH
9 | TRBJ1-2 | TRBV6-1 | ASRPTGGYT
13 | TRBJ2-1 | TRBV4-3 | ASSRGVSSYNEQF
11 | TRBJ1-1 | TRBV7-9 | ASSFRGGTEAF
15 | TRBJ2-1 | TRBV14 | ASSQPRGTGGANEQF
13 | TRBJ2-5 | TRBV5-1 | ASRSRTGRGETQY
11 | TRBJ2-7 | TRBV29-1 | SVSWDRTYEQY
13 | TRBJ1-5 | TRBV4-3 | ASSQGRWGDQPQH
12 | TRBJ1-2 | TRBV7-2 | ASSLVAGQGVTP
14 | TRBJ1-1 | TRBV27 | ASRPLGHLGNTEAF
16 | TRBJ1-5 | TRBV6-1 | ASSELGGGAFSNQPQH
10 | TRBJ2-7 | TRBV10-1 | AKPTSGYEQY
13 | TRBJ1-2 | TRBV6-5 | ASKGDVSGYSGYT
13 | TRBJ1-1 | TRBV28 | ASSSPGTGNTEAF
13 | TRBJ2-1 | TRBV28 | ASQSPGGSYNEQF
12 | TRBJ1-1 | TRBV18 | ASSQGTGPTEAF
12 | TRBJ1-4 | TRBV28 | ASSLGDRAEKLF
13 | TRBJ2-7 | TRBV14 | ASSQEFQGRYEQY